The source of this TCR beta chain is a study of blood T cell repertoires in COVID-19. Overall study context: COVID-19 samples from acute and convalescent phases originated in the United States, Italy and Spain.

In the original processing: Estimation of nucleated cell counts relied on the amplification of reference gene primers. Clones were read by immunoSEQ multiplex PCR, and TCRdb kept only the in-frame ones, dropping some. V and J calls and clone size are those listed in that table; D and trimming were worked out from the DNA. Of over 200,000 clones in the sample, 81% were seen once. This CDR3 has 12 residues. CDR1 is SNHLY and CDR2 is FYNNEI in the germline V gene. The V end was cut by 7 bases, the J end by 1 base, with 8 bases between. This TCR was sampled from a woman aged 45-65 years with acute COVID-19. Material: PBMCs or T cells enriched from blood (not recorded which). The chain is built from TRBV2 and TRBJ2-7; no definite D call. The CDR3 DNA follows: TGTGCCAGCACGCGCGAGTCCTACGAGCAGTACTTC. Translation: CASTRESYEQYF.